The next 9 T cell receptor beta chains were all read from a single sample in a study of OX40 agonist ivuxolimab in advanced cancers. Sequencing was performed with immunoSEQ multiplex PCR; in TCRdb, only in-frame clones are kept and a portion is missing. There are some 70,000 clones in the sample; about 92% occur only once, and more than 1% lies in the top ten. This material consisted of CD4+ or CD8+ T cells sorted from blood, taken in a trial of the OX40 agonist ivuxolimab. The receptors stem from an adult with an advanced solid tumor such as melanoma, head and neck, liver or kidney cancer.

This clone was seen a single time. The rearrangement links TRBV7-9 to TRBJ2-5; the match to TRBD1 covers 7 bases. CDR1 is SEHNR and CDR2 is FQNEAQ in the germline V gene (reference sequence). The CDR3 has 13 amino acids. The ends lost 5 bases at V and 4 bases at J; junction bases unmatched: 4. The CDR3 nucleotides are TGTGCCAGCAGCCGACAGGGTGGAGAGACCCAGTACTTC. Its translation: CASSRQGGETQYF.

The chain recombines TRBV5-1 with TRBJ2-5; TRBD1 is a possible D gene (7 bases). The CDR3 runs to 17 residues. Per the germline V gene, CDR1 is SGHRS and CDR2 is YFSETQ. V gave up 4 bases and J gave up 2 bases, with 21 bases separating them. In nucleotides, the CDR3 is TGCGCCAGCAGCATCCAGGGGGGTGGAGGGACGCAAGAGACCCAGTACTTC. Its protein product is CASSIQGGGGTQETQYF.

This clone was picked up one time. The CDR3 is CASSGADKGYGYTF. CDR3 DNA: TGTGCCAGCAGCGGAGCGGACAAGGGCTATGGCTACACCTTC. The chain links TRBV5-6 to TRBJ1-2; the D gene is possibly TRBD1 (5 bases). V was cut by 4 bases and J by 4 bases, with 14 bases left in between. The germline V gene has CDR1 SGHDT and CDR2 YYEEEE. There are 14 residues in the CDR3.

This chain uses TRBV5-6 with TRBJ1-4, with 10 bases aligning to TRBD1. The V gene's germline CDR1 is SGHDT and CDR2 YYEEEE. V dropped 4 bases and J dropped 8; count of bases not matched to a gene: 5. CDR3 length: 14 amino acids. In DNA, the CDR3 is TGTGCCAGCAGCCCTCGGGACAGGGGCGAAAAACTGTTTTTT. As protein: CASSPRDRGEKLFF.

This chain joins TRBV30 and TRBJ1-1; D is possibly TRBD1 (6 bases). The germline CDR1 and CDR2 sequences are GTSNPN and SVGIG (reference sequence). The CDR3 is 14 amino acids. V lost 1 base and J 5 bases, leaving 14 bases between the germline ends. The CDR3, as DNA: TGTGCCTGGAGTGAAGGGGGGCACAGGACTGAAGCTTTCTTT. This codes for CAWSEGGHRTEAFF. The whole variable domain, filled in from reference TRBV30 and TRBJ1-1, reads SQTIHQWPATLVQPVGSPLSLECTVEGTSNPNLYWYRQAAGRGLQLLFYSVGIGQISSEVPQNLSASRPQDRQFILSSKKLLLSDSGFYLCAWSEGGHRTEAFFGQGTRLTVV.

This sequence joins TRBV15 and TRBJ1-3; weak D call: TRBD1 (5 bases). Per the germline V gene, CDR1 is LNHNV and CDR2 is YYDKDF (reference sequence). The length of the CDR3 is 16 residues. V lost 2 bases, J lost 0 bases, and 11 bases lay in between. The CDR3 protein is CATSRLQAPSGNTIYF. The CDR3 coding sequence is TGTGCCACCAGCAGATTACAGGCCCCCTCTGGAAACACCATATATTTT.

This chain joins TRBV7-9 and TRBJ1-1; D is perhaps TRBD1 (5 bases). Germline-derived CDR1 and CDR2 are SEHNR and FQNEAQ (reference sequence). Trimming stripped 1 base from V and 5 bases from J, with 26 bases between. This CDR3 spans 19 amino acids. CDR3: CASSLGGAGGAGGTTEAFF. CDR3 nucleotides: TGTGCCAGCAGCTTAGGAGGTGCGGGAGGGGCCGGGGGTACAACTGAAGCTTTCTTT.

The chain couples TRBV5-1 to TRBJ2-1, with a weak D call TRBD2 (6 bases). Germline V lookup: CDR1 SGHRS, CDR2 YFSETQ. The V end was cut by 5 bases, the J end by 2 bases, with 14 bases between. The length of the CDR3 is 15 residues. In nucleotides, the CDR3 is TGCGCCAGCAGGCCCGGGACTGATACCTACAATGAGCAGTTCTTC. Residues: CASRPGTDTYNEQFF. Filled out from reference TRBV5-1 and TRBJ2-1, the complete variable domain reads KAGVTQTPRYLIKTRGQQVTLSCSPISGHRSVSWYQQTPGQGLQFLFEYFSETQRNKGNFPGRFSGRQFSNSRSEMNVSTLELGDSALYLCASRPGTDTYNEQFFGPGTRLTVL.

As DNA, the CDR3 is TGTGCCAGCAGTGAAGTCAGGATAAGAAACACCATATATTTT. Its translation is CASSEVRIRNTIYF. The chain recombines TRBV6-1 with TRBJ1-3; D not certain. This CDR3 is 14 amino acids long. V shed 1 base and J shed 5 bases, with 9 bases lying between them. Per the germline V gene, CDR1 is MNHNS and CDR2 is SASEGT.